The rows below give T cell receptor beta chains drawn from one sample of a study of blood T cell repertoires in COVID-19. Sequencing was performed with immunoSEQ multiplex PCR; in TCRdb, only in-frame clones are kept and a portion is missing. The table includes about 220,000 clones, about 88% detected once. Specimen: peripheral blood. All receptors derive from a man aged 50-60 years who had recovered from COVID-19. The conserved cysteine and the conserved F or W are not part of the CDR3 here.

V,J,CDR3
TRBV27,TRBJ2-7,ATRPATSYEQY
TRBV19,TRBJ1-5,ATTGPFKVSNQPQH
TRBV9,TRBJ1-1,ASSVGQGHTEAF
TRBV6-1,TRBJ1-6,ASSEIGQGNTPLH
TRBV12-3/TRBV12-4,TRBJ1-1,ASSKQGNTEAF
TRBV19,TRBJ1-5,ASSKAPSGRVSNQPQH
TRBV29-1,TRBJ1-3,SVCTGAGNTIY
TRBV19,TRBJ2-2,ASSINGGTELF
TRBV27,TRBJ2-5,ASSFEGAETQY
TRBV19,TRBJ2-7,ASRSTQGSLYEQY
TRBV7-8,TRBJ1-1,ASSARGQNTEAF
TRBV25-1,TRBJ2-7,ASSDPKTGGREQY
TRBV6-1,TRBJ1-1,ASSNPDRLNTEAF
TRBV12-5,TRBJ2-2,ASALAGGPAGELF
TRBV7-9,TRBJ2-3,ASSWGLATDTQY
TRBV28,TRBJ2-7,ASSLGGGRREQY
TRBV10-3,TRBJ1-5,AISETGNNQPQH
TRBV9,TRBJ2-7,ASSVVPTGLPYEQY
TRBV29-1,TRBJ2-1,SARGLAVYNEQF
TRBV12-3/TRBV12-4,TRBJ2-7,ASSYQGYEQY
TRBV10-1,TRBJ2-7,ASSVLAGAEQY
TRBV29-1,TRBJ2-7,SVHGDRAPWEQY
TRBV18,TRBJ2-7,ASSGSGRVYEQY
TRBV19,TRBJ1-5,ASSSRVLIGNQPQH
TRBV19,TRBJ1-5,ASSIGPSNQPQH
TRBV7-9,TRBJ1-2,ASSLQGVDGYT
TRBV5-4,TRBJ2-4,ASSTRTAAKNIQY
TRBV2,TRBJ2-1,ASSEALLAGAEQF
TRBV19,TRBJ2-3,ASSFLGDTQY
TRBV11-2,TRBJ2-2,ASSWGDTGELF
TRBV30,TRBJ2-7,AWSVQGGGYEQY
TRBV30,TRBJ1-1,AWGTLSVAF
TRBV7-9,TRBJ1-6,ASSLQGASPLH
TRBV28,TRBJ2-5,ASSDGRIGGGSKETQY
TRBV5-4,TRBJ2-1,ASSLTSGRNEQF
TRBV6-5,TRBJ1-1,ASSPHRGRGTEAF
TRBV20-1,TRBJ2-6,SASLFSGANVLT
TRBV19,TRBJ2-7,ASSKPGHRILEQY
TRBV6-6,TRBJ1-4,ASRRAGLGEKLF
TRBV3-1/TRBV3-2,TRBJ2-3,ASSQFGIAGGHTDTQY
TRBV7-8,TRBJ2-1,ASSLTESSYNEQF
TRBV3-1/TRBV3-2,TRBJ1-1,ASSPGGGPNTEAF
TRBV7-2,TRBJ2-3,ASSVGLAGVGTDTQY
TRBV7-9,TRBJ2-7,ASSLISGFHEQY
TRBV14,TRBJ2-7,ASRETGDSYEQY
TRBV29-1,TRBJ1-2,SVEYRAGYGYT
TRBV9,TRBJ1-5,ASSPQDRGDQPQH
TRBV10-1,TRBJ1-4,ASSPTGEVGKLF
TRBV27,TRBJ1-2,ASSSHGTGDGYT